These 18 T cell receptor beta chains originate from one sample sequenced in a study of T-cell reconstitution after alpha-beta-depleted transplantation in children. Unique molecular identifiers were incorporated into the prepared TCRbeta library. TCRdb itself ran the PCR reads through MiXCR, one entry per CDR3 protein. Of about 290,000 distinct CDR3 sequences in the sample, around 10% are singletons; the top ten hold 7% to 9.5%. Sequences were derived from PBMCs, sampled before TCRalphabeta/CD19-depleted stem cell transplant. These receptors were collected from a boy under two years old with acute myeloid leukemia, due to receive a stem cell transplant.

The rearrangement uses TRBV20-1 and TRBJ2-7; D not certain. Germline assignment: CDR1 DFQATT and CDR2 SNEGSKA (reference sequence). This CDR3 spans 15 amino acids. The ends were cut back, 0 bases at V and 0 bases at J, with 12 bases in the middle. CDR3 nucleotide sequence: TGCAGTGCTAGAGATCCCGTCGCCAGCTCCTACGAGCAGTACTTC. Translating gives CSARDPVASSYEQYF.

At least ten counts were recorded for this clonotype. The chain uses TRBV15 and TRBJ2-2, with 7 bases that match TRBD1. Germline V lookup: CDR1 LNHNV, CDR2 YYDKDF (reference sequence). V shed 1 base, J shed 3 bases, and the junction held 2 bases outside the gene matches. The CDR3 contains 15 residues. CDR3 nucleotide sequence: TGTGCCACCAGCAGAGCAGACAGGGACACCGGGGAGCTGTTTTTT. Its protein product is CATSRADRDTGELFF.

A few counts support this clonotype. The V and J genes are TRBV5-6 and TRBJ2-7; 7 nucleotides match TRBD1. V lost 3 bases, J lost 5 bases, and 5 bases stayed unmatched. Germline CDR1 SGHDT, CDR2 YYEEEE. This CDR3 contains 13 residues. CDR3 in DNA: TGTGCCAGCAGCTACTCGACAGGGCACGAGCAGTACTTC. Residues: CASSYSTGHEQYF.

Many counts were recorded for this clonotype. The chain's CDR3 is CASSFREPRELAANTGELFF. CDR3 bases: TGTGCCAGCAGTTTTAGGGAACCCCGGGAACTAGCGGCGAACACCGGGGAGCTGTTTTTT. V is TRBV12-3 or TRBV12-4 and J is TRBJ2-2; 8 bases are shared with TRBD2. This CDR3 is 20 amino acids long. Germline trimming cut 3 bases from V and 0 bases from J; bases unmatched to any gene: 15.

This clonotype was recorded a few times. The rearrangement links TRBV27 to TRBJ2-7, with D possibly TRBD2 on 5 matching bases. This CDR3 has 15 residues. The ends were cut back, 3 bases at V and 4 bases at J, with 16 bases in the middle. The germline V gene encodes CDR1 MNHEY and CDR2 SMNVEV (reference sequence). The CDR3 reads CASSFGGSLGYEQYF. The CDR3 nucleotides read TGTGCCAGCAGTTTCGGCGGGTCTCTGGGTTACGAGCAGTACTTC.

In this sample, this clonotype turned up a few times. V gene TRBV24-1 combines with J gene TRBJ2-5, with 7 positions matching TRBD1. V gave up 3 bases and J gave up 0 bases; unmatched junction bases: 6. This CDR3 region has 16 residues. Germline V gene lookup returns CDR1 KGHDR and CDR2 SFDVKD. CDR3 sequence (DNA): TGTGCCACCAGTGATCGGGACAGCCGGAACCAAGAGACCCAGTACTTC. Its protein product is CATSDRDSRNQETQYF.

This clonotype was seen at least ten times. CDR3 sequence (DNA): TGCGCCAGCAGCTCCGGGGAGGGCGGCCAGCCCCAGCATTTT. It codes for CASSSGEGGQPQHF. The chain is built from TRBV5-1 and TRBJ1-5; no clear D. This CDR3 is built from 14 residues. The germline V gene encodes CDR1 SGHRS and CDR2 YFSETQ. Trimming cost V 3 bases and J 7 bases, with 14 bases left between them.

This clonotype was seen at least ten times. The chain has TRBV4-3 and TRBJ2-7, with no clear D. Looked up from germline, CDR1 is LGHNA and CDR2 is YSLEER. This CDR3 is 16 amino acids long. With 0 bases removed from V and 4 bases from J, the gap between germline ends came to 16 bases. The CDR3 nucleotides are TGCGCCAGCAGCCAAGAATTCGACGGAGCCCTTTACGAGCAGTACTTC. Amino acids: CASSQEFDGALYEQYF.

The sample holds many counts of this clonotype. The chain couples TRBV29-1 to TRBJ1-3; 8 bases are shared with TRBD1. The CDR3 totals 13 residues. Trimming at V came to 5 bases and at J to 4 bases, leaving 4 bases not matched to a gene. Germline assignment: CDR1 SQVTM and CDR2 ANQGSEA. The CDR3 is CSVRQGTGNTIYF. CDR3 DNA: TGCAGCGTTCGACAGGGGACAGGAAACACCATATATTTT.

About this clonotype: Germline is not matched at one junction end, which may reflect a read error. The chain is built from TRBV5-4 and TRBJ2-7; D is ambiguous. The CDR3 has 13 residues. The germline V gene has CDR1 SGHNT and CDR2 YYREEE (reference sequence). The DNA of the CDR3 is TGTGCCGGCAGCTTTTTGCTCTCCTGCGAGCAGTACTTC. Residues: CAGSFLLSCEQYF.

This clonotype was counted only a few times. The chain couples TRBV20-1 to TRBJ2-7; the D is unclear. Germline CDR1 DFQATT, CDR2 SNEGSKA (reference sequence). The CDR3 totals 14 residues. Trimming pared 5 bases from V and 2 bases from J, leaving 16 bases between. This CDR3 is CSAPLPRSPYEQYF. CDR3 coding DNA: TGCAGTGCTCCCCTTCCCCGGAGCCCCTACGAGCAGTACTTC.

The sample holds a few counts of this clonotype. The chain is built from TRBV28 and TRBJ2-4; no clear D. The germline V and J ends were trimmed by 10 bases and 0 bases, with 13 bases remaining between them. This CDR3 region has 14 residues. The germline V gene encodes CDR1 MDHEN and CDR2 SYDVKM. In nucleotides, the CDR3 is TGTGCCACCCACAGAGAGGTAGCCAAAAACATTCAGTACTTC. Protein product: CATHREVAKNIQYF. The whole variable domain, remainder taken from reference TRBV28 and TRBJ2-4, is DVKVTQSSRYLVKRTGEKVFLECVQDMDHENMFWYRQDPGLGLRLIYFSYDVKMKEKGDIPEGYSVSREKKERFSLILESASTNQTSMYLCATHREVAKNIQYFGAGTRLSVL.

This clonotype has a count of ten or more. The J gene is TRBJ1-2, the V gene TRBV4-1, with 8 bases that match TRBD1. J gave up 7 bases and V 0 bases, and 4 bases lay outside the gene matches. The CDR3 sequence is 14 residues long. Germline V gene sequence: CDR1 MGHRA, CDR2 YSYEKL. This CDR3 is CASSQDQTGVGYTF. CDR3 sequence (DNA): TGCGCCAGCAGCCAAGATCAGACAGGGGTTGGCTACACCTTC.

The rearrangement joins TRBV29-1 to TRBJ1-5, with D tentatively TRBD1 (6 bases). This CDR3 is built from 13 residues. V lost 5 bases and J 4 bases, leaving 12 bases between the germline ends. Germline loops: CDR1 SQVTM, CDR2 ANQGSEA. CDR3 in amino acids: CSVRGGWNQPQHF. The CDR3 region has the DNA TGCAGCGTTCGGGGGGGCTGGAATCAGCCCCAGCATTTT.

The chain joins TRBV5-1 to TRBJ2-7; TRBD1 matches 12 bases. The trim removed 3 bases at V and 7 bases at J, leaving 5 bases unmatched. The CDR3 sequence is 14 residues long. Looked up from germline, CDR1 is SGHRS and CDR2 is YFSETQ. The CDR3 loop reads CASSWGQGAQEQYF. The DNA of the CDR3 is TGCGCCAGCAGCTGGGGACAGGGGGCGCAGGAGCAGTACTTC.

This clonotype appeared many times. DNA of the CDR3: TGTGCCAGCAGTGGTGGACGGGGGGATACGCAGTATTTT. It translates to CASSGGRGDTQYF. The chain has TRBV12-3 or TRBV12-4 and TRBJ2-3; possible D gene TRBD2, 6 bases. This CDR3 is built from 13 residues. The V end lost 5 bases, the J end lost 6 bases, and 12 bases lay between the germline ends.

There are a few counts of this clonotype. V gene TRBV7-8 combines with J gene TRBJ1-5; 9 bases fit TRBD1. The CDR3 runs to 18 residues. Germline V CDR1 and CDR2: SGHVS, FQNEAQ. J gave up 0 bases and V 5 bases, and 11 bases lay outside the gene matches. Here the CDR3 reads CASSPDRGASYSNQPQHF. CDR3 nucleotides: TGTGCCAGCAGCCCAGACAGGGGGGCGTCGTATAGCAATCAGCCCCAGCATTTT.

This clonotype was seen at least ten times. The chain uses TRBV12-3 or TRBV12-4 and TRBJ1-2; D possibly corresponds to TRBD1 (6 bases). The CDR3 consists of 15 residues. V lost 4 bases to trimming and J lost 1 base, with 13 bases between them. Here the CDR3 DNA reads TGTGCCAGCAGTTCCAGGGGCGCGGGTAACTATGGCTACACCTTC. It translates to CASSSRGAGNYGYTF.